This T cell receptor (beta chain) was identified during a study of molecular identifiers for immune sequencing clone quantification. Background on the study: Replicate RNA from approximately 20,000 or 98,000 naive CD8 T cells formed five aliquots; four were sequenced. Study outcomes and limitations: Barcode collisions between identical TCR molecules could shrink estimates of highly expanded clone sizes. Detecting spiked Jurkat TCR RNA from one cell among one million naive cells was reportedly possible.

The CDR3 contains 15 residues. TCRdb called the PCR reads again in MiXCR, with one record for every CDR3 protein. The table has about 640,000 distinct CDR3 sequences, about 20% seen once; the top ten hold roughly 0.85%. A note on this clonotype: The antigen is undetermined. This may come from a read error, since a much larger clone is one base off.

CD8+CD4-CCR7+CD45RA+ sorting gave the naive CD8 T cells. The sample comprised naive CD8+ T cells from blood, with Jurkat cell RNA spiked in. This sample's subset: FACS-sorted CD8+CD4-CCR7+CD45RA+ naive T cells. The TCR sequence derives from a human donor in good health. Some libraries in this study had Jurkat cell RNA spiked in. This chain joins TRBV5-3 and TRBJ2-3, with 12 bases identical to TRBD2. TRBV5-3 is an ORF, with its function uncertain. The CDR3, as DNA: TGTGTCAGCAGCCCTCCGACTAGCGGGGGTGGTACGCAGTATTTT. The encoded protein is CVSSPPTSGGGTQYF.